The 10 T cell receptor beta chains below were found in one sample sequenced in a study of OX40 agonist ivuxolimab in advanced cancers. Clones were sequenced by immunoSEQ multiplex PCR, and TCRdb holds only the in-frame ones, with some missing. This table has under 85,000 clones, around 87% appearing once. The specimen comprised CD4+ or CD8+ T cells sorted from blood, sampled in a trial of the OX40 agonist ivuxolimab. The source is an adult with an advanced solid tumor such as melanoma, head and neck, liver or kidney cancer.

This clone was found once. This CDR3 reads CASSFGNQPQHF. In DNA, the CDR3 is TGTGCCAGTAGTTTTGGGAATCAGCCCCAGCATTTT. The rearrangement joins TRBV19 to TRBJ1-5; D gene uncertain. Germline V lookup: CDR1 LNHDA, CDR2 SQIVND (reference sequence). Trimming removed 5 bases from V and 4 bases from J, with 6 bases in between. The CDR3 totals 12 residues.

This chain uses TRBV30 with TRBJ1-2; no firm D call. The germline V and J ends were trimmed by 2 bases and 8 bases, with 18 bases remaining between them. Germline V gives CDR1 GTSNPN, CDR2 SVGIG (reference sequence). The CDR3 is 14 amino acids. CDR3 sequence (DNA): TGTGCCTGGAGTTTAGATGGATGGTCGGGGGGCTACACCTTC. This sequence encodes CAWSLDGWSGGYTF.

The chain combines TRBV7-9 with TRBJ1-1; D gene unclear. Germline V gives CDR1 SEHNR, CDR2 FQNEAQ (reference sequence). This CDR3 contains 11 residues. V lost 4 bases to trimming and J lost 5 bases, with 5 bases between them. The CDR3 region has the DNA TGTGCCAGCAGCTGGGTGACTGAAGCTTTCTTT. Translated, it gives CASSWVTEAFF.

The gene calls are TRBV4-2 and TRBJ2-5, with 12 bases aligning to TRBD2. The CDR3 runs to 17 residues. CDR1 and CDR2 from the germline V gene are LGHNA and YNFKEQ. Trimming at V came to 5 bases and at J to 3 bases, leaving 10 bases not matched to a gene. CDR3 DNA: TGTGCCAGCAGCAGGCGCACTAGCGGGAGGCCGGAAGAGACCCAGTACTTC. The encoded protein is CASSRRTSGRPEETQYF.

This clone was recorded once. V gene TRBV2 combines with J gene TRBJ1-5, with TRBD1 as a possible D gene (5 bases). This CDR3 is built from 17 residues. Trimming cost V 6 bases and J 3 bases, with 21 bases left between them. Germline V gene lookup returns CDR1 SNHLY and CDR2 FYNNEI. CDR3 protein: CASRRGWTGTFNQPQHF. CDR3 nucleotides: TGTGCCAGCAGGAGGGGCTGGACGGGAACGTTCAATCAGCCCCAGCATTTT.

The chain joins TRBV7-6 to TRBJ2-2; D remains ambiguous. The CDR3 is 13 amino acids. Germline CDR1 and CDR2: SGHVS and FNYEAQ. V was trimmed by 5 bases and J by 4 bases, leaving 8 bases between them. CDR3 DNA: TGTGCCAGCAGCCATCGTAGCACCGGGGAGCTGTTTTTT. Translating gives CASSHRSTGELFF.

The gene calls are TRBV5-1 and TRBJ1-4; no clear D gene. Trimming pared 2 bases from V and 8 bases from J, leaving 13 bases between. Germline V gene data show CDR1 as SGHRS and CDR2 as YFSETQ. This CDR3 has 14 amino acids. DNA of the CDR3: TGCGCCAGCAGCTTTTTAGCGGGGAACGAAAAACTGTTTTTT. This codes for CASSFLAGNEKLFF. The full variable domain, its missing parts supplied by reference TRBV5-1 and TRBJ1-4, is KAGVTQTPRYLIKTRGQQVTLSCSPISGHRSVSWYQQTPGQGLQFLFEYFSETQRNKGNFPGRFSGRQFSNSRSEMNVSTLELGDSALYLCASSFLAGNEKLFFGSGTQLSVL.

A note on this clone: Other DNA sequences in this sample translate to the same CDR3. CDR3 amino acids: CASSFQETQYF. The CDR3 region has the DNA TGCGCCAGCAGCTTCCAAGAGACCCAGTACTTC. The chain recombines TRBV5-1 with TRBJ2-5; unclear D gene. V dropped 2 bases and J dropped 1 base, with 0 bases sitting between them. In germline, CDR1 is SGHRS, CDR2 YFSETQ. The CDR3 runs to 11 residues. Looking up the rest from reference TRBV5-1 and TRBJ2-5 gives the full variable domain: KAGVTQTPRYLIKTRGQQVTLSCSPISGHRSVSWYQQTPGQGLQFLFEYFSETQRNKGNFPGRFSGRQFSNSRSEMNVSTLELGDSALYLCASSFQETQYFGPGTRLLVL.

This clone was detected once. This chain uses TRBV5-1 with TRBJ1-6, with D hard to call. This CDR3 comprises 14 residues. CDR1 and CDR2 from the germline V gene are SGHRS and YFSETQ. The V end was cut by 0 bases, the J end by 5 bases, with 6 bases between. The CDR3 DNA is TGCGCCAGCAGCTTGGGGCAGGATAATTCACCCCTCCACTTT. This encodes CASSLGQDNSPLHF.

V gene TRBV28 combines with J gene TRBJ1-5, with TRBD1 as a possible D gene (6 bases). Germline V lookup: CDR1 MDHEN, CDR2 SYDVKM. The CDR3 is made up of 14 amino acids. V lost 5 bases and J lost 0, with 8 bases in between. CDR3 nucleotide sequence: TGTGCCAGCAGTACAGGGAATAGCAATCAGCCCCAGCATTTT. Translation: CASSTGNSNQPQHF.